This is a list of T cell receptor beta chains from one sample in a study of control samples from healthy donors and cancer patients. TCRdb keeps only in-frame clones here, not all; method: immunoSEQ multiplex PCR. The profile shows over 150,000 clones, 85% to 95% of them singletons. The sample was blood. These receptors were taken from a woman between 18 and 29 years old in good health. CDR3s include the opening cysteine and the closing phenylalanine or tryptophan. The D gene is left open where the match is weak. Clone size appears in some rows only: once, few, many, or a class for an expanded clone.

clone_size: -; d_call: TRBD1; v_call: TRBV5-1; cdr3_length: 15; j_call: TRBJ2-2; cdr3_aa: CASSPRTGSAGELFF; cdr3_nt: TGCGCCAGCAGCCCAAGGACAGGGTCGGCCGGGGAGCTGTTTTTT
clone_size: -; d_call: -; v_call: TRBV14; cdr3_length: 13; j_call: TRBJ1-2; cdr3_aa: CASSQASSYGYTF; cdr3_nt: TGTGCCAGCAGCCAAGCCAGCTCCTATGGCTACACCTTC
clone_size: -; d_call: -; v_call: TRBV25-1; cdr3_length: 14; j_call: TRBJ1-2; cdr3_aa: CASSEPDRYYGYTF; cdr3_nt: TGTGCCAGCAGTGAACCGGACAGATACTATGGCTACACCTTC
clone_size: -; d_call: -; v_call: TRBV29-1; cdr3_length: 13; j_call: TRBJ1-1; cdr3_aa: CSVQRTLNTEAFF; cdr3_nt: TGCAGCGTTCAACGAACATTGAACACTGAAGCTTTCTTT
clone_size: -; d_call: -; v_call: TRBV7-8; cdr3_length: 17; j_call: TRBJ1-5; cdr3_aa: CASSLGQQSHSNQPQHF; cdr3_nt: TGTGCCAGCAGCTTAGGTCAGCAGTCACATAGCAATCAGCCCCAGCATTTT
clone_size: few; d_call: -; v_call: TRBV7-9; cdr3_length: 14; j_call: TRBJ2-1; cdr3_aa: CASSLGPPFWEQFF; cdr3_nt: TGTGCCAGCAGCTTAGGGCCCCCCTTCTGGGAGCAGTTCTTC
clone_size: once; d_call: -; v_call: TRBV10-3; cdr3_length: 17; j_call: TRBJ2-7; cdr3_aa: CAISESGFRELNYEQYF; cdr3_nt: TGTGCCATCAGTGAGTCAGGGTTTAGAGAGCTCAACTACGAGCAGTACTTC
clone_size: -; d_call: TRBD2; v_call: TRBV6-5; cdr3_length: 16; j_call: TRBJ2-7; cdr3_aa: CASRYYSTESSGEQYF; cdr3_nt: TGTGCCAGCAGATACTACTCGACAGAGTCTAGCGGCGAGCAGTACTTC
clone_size: -; d_call: -; v_call: TRBV5-5; cdr3_length: 16; j_call: TRBJ1-4; cdr3_aa: CASSPLGGETSAKLFF; cdr3_nt: TGTGCCAGCAGCCCCCTAGGTGGGGAGACGAGCGCAAAACTGTTTTTT
clone_size: -; d_call: TRBD1; v_call: TRBV6-5; cdr3_length: 14; j_call: TRBJ2-2; cdr3_aa: CASSTGQGNGELFF; cdr3_nt: TGTGCCAGCAGTACGGGACAGGGGAACGGGGAGCTGTTTTTT
clone_size: once; d_call: TRBD2; v_call: TRBV6-2/TRBV6-3; cdr3_length: 15; j_call: TRBJ2-2; cdr3_aa: CASSYISGLTGELFF; cdr3_nt: TGTGCCAGCAGTTACATTAGCGGGCTAACCGGGGAGCTGTTTTTT
clone_size: -; d_call: TRBD1; v_call: TRBV28; cdr3_length: 13; j_call: TRBJ1-2; cdr3_aa: CAGGTGVNYGYTF; cdr3_nt: TGTGCCGGAGGGACAGGCGTTAACTATGGCTACACCTTC
clone_size: -; d_call: TRBD1; v_call: TRBV10-3; cdr3_length: 13; j_call: TRBJ2-5; cdr3_aa: CASLQGAGETQYF; cdr3_nt: TGTGCCAGTCTACAGGGGGCTGGAGAGACCCAGTACTTC